A selection of T cell receptor beta chains follows, all from one sample in a study of radiotherapy plus CTLA-4 blockade in lung cancer. Only in-frame clones appear in the TCRdb table, and some are missing; sequencing was by immunoSEQ multiplex PCR. The sample lists 120,000 or so clones, 75% to 90% occurring once. Here the sequenced sample was peripheral blood, taken from a patient treated with radiotherapy plus ipilimumab. The receptors here all came from a human donor with non-small cell lung cancer that progressed on radiotherapy plus ipilimumab. Both conserved end residues are part of each CDR3. D genes are given only for firm matches. Clone size is not always given. Where it is, it says once, few, many or a class for expanded clones.

clone size: .
V gene: TRBV18
D gene: .
J gene: TRBJ2-7
CDR3 DNA: TGTGCCAGCTCACCCCCTAGGAACAGCCGCTACGAGCAGTACTTC
CDR3 protein: CASSPPRNSRYEQYF

clone size: .
V gene: TRBV5-1
D gene: .
J gene: TRBJ1-1
CDR3 DNA: TGCGCCAGCAGGTCCACCCTGGGGACTGAAGCTTTCTTT
CDR3 protein: CASRSTLGTEAFF

clone size: .
V gene: TRBV19
D gene: TRBD1
J gene: TRBJ1-2
CDR3 DNA: TGTGCCAGTAGTGACAGGGTTAAGAATGTCTATGGCTACACCTTC
CDR3 protein: CASSDRVKNVYGYTF

clone size: .
V gene: TRBV5-1
D gene: TRBD2
J gene: TRBJ2-7
CDR3 DNA: TGCGCCAGCAGCCCGGGACTAGCGGGAGGTCGTTCCTACGAGCAGTACTTC
CDR3 protein: CASSPGLAGGRSYEQYF

clone size: few
V gene: TRBV6-6
D gene: .
J gene: TRBJ2-7
CDR3 DNA: TGTGCCAGCAGTTACTCGGAATCGAGGGAGCAGTACTTC
CDR3 protein: CASSYSESREQYF

clone size: .
V gene: TRBV27
D gene: .
J gene: TRBJ2-7
CDR3 DNA: TGTGCCAGCCGTCGCACCGGGACAACTGCCTCCTACGAGCAGTACTTC
CDR3 protein: CASRRTGTTASYEQYF

clone size: .
V gene: TRBV5-1
D gene: .
J gene: TRBJ2-3
CDR3 DNA: TGCGCCAGCAATCGGCTAGCGAGCAGCACAGATACGCAGTATTTT
CDR3 protein: CASNRLASSTDTQYF

clone size: .
V gene: TRBV7-9
D gene: .
J gene: TRBJ2-1
CDR3 DNA: TGTGCCAGCAGCCTCAGTCATGAGCAGTTCTTC
CDR3 protein: CASSLSHEQFF

clone size: .
V gene: TRBV19
D gene: TRBD1
J gene: TRBJ1-5
CDR3 DNA: TGTGCCAGTAGTATAGACCGGACAGGGTTGTATCAGCCCCAGCATTTT
CDR3 protein: CASSIDRTGLYQPQHF

clone size: .
V gene: TRBV5-1
D gene: TRBD2
J gene: TRBJ2-7
CDR3 DNA: TGCGCCAGCAGCCCAGAGGGACTAGCCGAGCAGTACTTC
CDR3 protein: CASSPEGLAEQYF

clone size: .
V gene: TRBV9
D gene: .
J gene: TRBJ1-6
CDR3 DNA: TGTGCCAGCAGCGTAGGAGGGGCGGGATCACCCCTCCACTTT
CDR3 protein: CASSVGGAGSPLHF

clone size: once
V gene: TRBV29-1
D gene: TRBD1
J gene: TRBJ1-1
CDR3 DNA: TGCAGCGTTGAAGACACTCACAGGGGAGTGAACACTGAAGCTTTCTTT
CDR3 protein: CSVEDTHRGVNTEAFF

clone size: .
V gene: TRBV5-5
D gene: TRBD1
J gene: TRBJ1-1
CDR3 DNA: TGTGCCAGCAGCGGGACAGGGAAGAACACTGAAGCTTTCTTT
CDR3 protein: CASSGTGKNTEAFF

clone size: .
V gene: TRBV20-1
D gene: .
J gene: TRBJ2-3
CDR3 DNA: TGCAGTGCTTCCGTCACAGATACGCAGTATTTT
CDR3 protein: CSASVTDTQYF

clone size: .
V gene: TRBV29-1
D gene: TRBD1
J gene: TRBJ2-7
CDR3 DNA: TGCAGCGTTGGGGGACAGATCAACTCCTACGAGCAGTACTTC
CDR3 protein: CSVGGQINSYEQYF

clone size: .
V gene: TRBV5-1
D gene: .
J gene: TRBJ1-1
CDR3 DNA: TGCGCCAGCAGCGAACAGGGTTACGGGAACACTGAAGCTTTCTTT
CDR3 protein: CASSEQGYGNTEAFF

clone size: .
V gene: TRBV30
D gene: TRBD1
J gene: TRBJ2-7
CDR3 DNA: TGTGCCTGGACAGGGGGCCTCCACCTCGGCTACGAGCAGTACTTC
CDR3 protein: CAWTGGLHLGYEQYF

clone size: .
V gene: TRBV6-5
D gene: TRBD2
J gene: TRBJ2-2
CDR3 DNA: TGTGCCAGCAAGTCGGGAGGGCAAAGACGGGAGCTGTTTTTT
CDR3 protein: CASKSGGQRRELFF

clone size: .
V gene: TRBV29-1
D gene: .
J gene: TRBJ2-7
CDR3 DNA: TGCAGCGTTGCCCAGGGGCAAGGGGCAACCTACGAGCAGTACTTC
CDR3 protein: CSVAQGQGATYEQYF

clone size: .
V gene: TRBV27
D gene: .
J gene: TRBJ1-2
CDR3 DNA: TGTGCCACCTTTTCAGGGAGGTATGGCTACACCTTC
CDR3 protein: CATFSGRYGYTF

clone size: .
V gene: TRBV9
D gene: .
J gene: TRBJ2-1
CDR3 DNA: TGTGCCAGCAGTGCCATAGGAGGAGGTGAGCAGTTCTTC
CDR3 protein: CASSAIGGGEQFF

clone size: .
V gene: TRBV9
D gene: .
J gene: TRBJ2-4
CDR3 DNA: TGTGCCAGCAGCGCTACACTAGAAAACATTCAGTACTTC
CDR3 protein: CASSATLENIQYF

clone size: .
V gene: TRBV2
D gene: .
J gene: TRBJ1-5
CDR3 DNA: TGTGCCAGCAGGGTTGGGGCGAATCAGCCCCAGCATTTT
CDR3 protein: CASRVGANQPQHF

clone size: .
V gene: TRBV9
D gene: .
J gene: TRBJ1-2
CDR3 DNA: TGTGCCAGCAGCGAAGGACAACCGGACGATGGCTACACCTTC
CDR3 protein: CASSEGQPDDGYTF

clone size: .
V gene: TRBV2
D gene: .
J gene: TRBJ1-4
CDR3 DNA: TGTGCCAGCAGTGATGGGGTGGTGGATCTGTTTTTT
CDR3 protein: CASSDGVVDLFF